Below are 21 T cell receptor beta chains sequenced from a single sample in a study of human T cells and chemical hapten exposure. Unfractionated whole blood yielded total RNA. Individual cDNA molecules each carried unique molecular identifiers attached by the library. One entry per CDR3 protein, called by TCRdb with MiXCR from the reads. The table records fewer than 150,000 distinct CDR3 sequences, 8% to 9.5% of them present only once. Material for sequencing was whole blood. The source of these receptors is a human donor in good health. Some clones in this sample may be carry-over from other donors' samples.

This clonotype turned up a few times. The chain recombines TRBV3-1 with TRBJ2-2; a weak D match, TRBD2 (6 bases). Per the germline V gene, CDR1 is LGHDT and CDR2 is YNNKEL (reference sequence). The CDR3 consists of 14 residues. V was shortened by 1 base and J by 7 bases, with 10 bases between the two germline ends. In DNA, the CDR3 is TGTGCCAGCAGCCAAGCCTCGGAGGGCGGGGAGCTGTTTTTT. Translating it yields CASSQASEGGELFF.

CDR3 protein: CASSSNRDSFYEQYF. In nucleotides, the CDR3 is TGCGCCAGCAGCTCGAACCGGGACAGCTTCTACGAGCAGTACTTC. The chain links TRBV4-1 to TRBJ2-7; 7 positions match TRBD1. Germline lookup yields CDR1 MGHRA and CDR2 YSYEKL. The CDR3 totals 15 residues. Trimming cost V 5 bases and J 3 bases; bases outside gene matches: 10.

There are many counts of this clonotype. This chain links TRBV7-2 with TRBJ1-4, with D perhaps TRBD1 (6 bases). Trimming stripped 5 bases from V and 1 base from J, with 8 bases between. CDR1 and CDR2 from the germline V gene are SGHTA and FQGNSA. The CDR3 extends over 14 amino acids. CDR3 sequence: CASSLTGTNEKLFF. Written as DNA, the CDR3 is TGTGCCAGCAGCCTGACAGGAACTAATGAAAAACTGTTTTTT.

Ten or more counts support this clonotype. This chain uses TRBV20-1 with TRBJ1-1; D uncertain. Trimming left V 0 bases short and J 4 bases short, with 9 bases between. This CDR3 has 13 residues. Germline CDR1 DFQATT, CDR2 SNEGSKA (reference sequence). The CDR3, as DNA: TGCAGTGCTAGAGACGGCGGCGGCACTGAAGCTTTCTTT. Its translation: CSARDGGGTEAFF.

The chain is built from TRBV20-1 and TRBJ1-1, with D hard to call. Germline V CDR1 and CDR2: DFQATT, SNEGSKA (reference sequence). Trimming removed 0 bases at V and 5 bases at J, with 10 bases between. The CDR3 spans 13 residues. CDR3 protein: CSAREAGLTEAFF. The CDR3 coding sequence is TGCAGTGCTAGAGAAGCGGGGTTAACTGAAGCTTTCTTT.

J is TRBJ1-2 and V is TRBV4-1; D is uncertain. CDR1 is MGHRA and CDR2 is YSYEKL in the germline V gene. This CDR3 has 14 residues. The V gene lost 2 bases and the J gene lost 0 bases, with 7 bases spanning the gap. The CDR3 region has the DNA TGCGCCAGCAGCCAATTGGAAGCTAACTATGGCTACACCTTC. Translation gives CASSQLEANYGYTF.

This clonotype came up many times. Here the CDR3 reads CASSIVPVGSYNSPLHF. CDR3 coding DNA: TGTGCCAGTAGTATAGTACCAGTGGGATCCTATAATTCACCCCTCCACTTT. The chain has TRBV19 and TRBJ1-6, with D unresolved. Deletions cut 1 base from V and 1 base from J, with 11 bases between. CDR1 is LNHDA and CDR2 is SQIVND in the germline V gene (reference sequence). The CDR3 covers 17 residues.

This clonotype came up a few times. V usage is TRBV11-1 and J usage is TRBJ2-2, with D unclear. Germline CDR1 reads SGHAT; CDR2 reads FQDESV (reference sequence). Trimming removed 6 bases from V and 2 bases from J, with 7 bases in between. CDR3 length equals 13 residues. The CDR3 sequence is CASRSSNTGELFF. DNA of the CDR3: TGTGCCAGCAGGAGTTCCAACACCGGGGAGCTGTTTTTT.

This clonotype was counted only a few times. The chain has TRBV6-2 or TRBV6-3 and TRBJ2-3; D possibly corresponds to TRBD2 (5 bases). V was clipped by 2 bases and J by 2 bases, with 8 bases between them. The CDR3 runs to 14 residues. Germline CDR1 is MNHEY and CDR2 is SVGEGT. In nucleotides, the CDR3 is TGTGCCAGCAGTTACGGGAGATTCACAGATACGCAGTATTTT. Translated: CASSYGRFTDTQYF.

This clonotype came up a few times. The chain couples TRBV29-1 to TRBJ2-5, with 8 bases identical to TRBD1. Germline CDR1 is SQVTM and CDR2 is ANQGSEA. V shed 3 bases and J 4 bases; nucleotides not matched to a gene: 10. The CDR3 is made up of 15 amino acids. As DNA, the CDR3 is TGCAGCGTTGACGCAGGGGGCGAATGGGGAGAGACCCAGTACTTC. Its protein product is CSVDAGGEWGETQYF.

This chain links TRBV12-3 or TRBV12-4 with TRBJ2-7, with D possibly TRBD2 on 5 matching bases. V was clipped by 2 bases and J by 2 bases, with 10 bases between them. The CDR3 has 14 amino acids. The CDR3 nucleotides read TGTGCCAGCAGTTTATATAGCGCCGCCTACGAGCAGTACTTC. It codes for CASSLYSAAYEQYF.

The CDR3, as DNA: TGTGCCAGCAGCTCCGGGACTAGCGGGAGTTCTGGGAACGAGCAGTACTTC. Translation gives CASSSGTSGSSGNEQYF. The chain combines TRBV11-2 with TRBJ2-7; 14 bases match TRBD2. The CDR3 runs to 17 residues. The V segment lost 4 bases and the J segment 5 bases; nucleotides outside the gene matches: 10. Germline lookup yields CDR1 SGHAT and CDR2 FQNNGV.

This clonotype has ten or more counts. V and J are TRBV4-3 and TRBJ2-1; no clear D gene. CDR3 length: 14 amino acids. Deletions cut 0 bases from V and 8 bases from J, with 11 bases between. The germline gives CDR1 LGHNA, CDR2 YSLEER. Here the CDR3 DNA reads TGCGCCAGCAGCCAAGATCAAAGGGCGGATGAGCAGTTCTTC. It yields the protein CASSQDQRADEQFF.

V is TRBV11-2 and J is TRBJ2-3; tentatively, D is TRBD2 (5 bases). With 1 base removed from V and 4 bases from J, the gap between germline ends came to 9 bases. The germline CDR1 and CDR2 sequences are SGHAT and FQNNGV. CDR3 length: 14 residues. The CDR3 region is CASSLVLASDTQYF. The CDR3 bases are TGTGCCAGCAGCTTAGTCCTAGCCTCAGATACGCAGTATTTT.

V is TRBV6-6 and J is TRBJ1-5; 8 nucleotides line up with TRBD1. CDR3 length equals 17 residues. Germline V gene sequence: CDR1 MNHNY, CDR2 SVGAGI (reference sequence). V shed 5 bases and J 2 bases; nucleotides not matched to a gene: 11. The CDR3 region is CASSNQDREWGNQPQHF. CDR3 coding DNA: TGTGCCAGCAGTAACCAGGACAGGGAATGGGGCAATCAGCCCCAGCATTTT.

This clonotype was found a few times. The rearrangement uses TRBV19 and TRBJ2-3, with TRBD1 as a possible D gene (5 bases). Trimming took off 4 bases at V and 2 bases at J, with 10 bases between the two ends. Germline assignment: CDR1 LNHDA and CDR2 SQIVND (reference sequence). The CDR3 has 14 residues. CDR3 nucleotides: TGTGCCAGTAGTACCCAGGGTCACACAGATACGCAGTATTTT. Its translation is CASSTQGHTDTQYF.

This clonotype has only one observation. V is TRBV5-5 and J is TRBJ1-4; D unclear. This CDR3 is built from 17 residues. Germline V gene lookup returns CDR1 SGHKS and CDR2 YYEKEE (reference sequence). V lost 0 bases to trimming and J lost 0 bases, with 12 bases between them. The CDR3 region is CASSLDLLLATNEKLFF. In nucleotides, the CDR3 is TGTGCCAGCAGCTTGGATCTCCTTCTTGCAACTAATGAAAAACTGTTTTTT.

This clonotype was seen more than once but under ten times. The chain links TRBV29-1 to TRBJ2-7, with 9 positions matching TRBD2. The CDR3 spans 14 residues. V was clipped by 5 bases and J by 1 base; unmatched bases: 6. CDR1 SQVTM and CDR2 ANQGSEA come from the germline V gene. The CDR3 nucleotides are TGCAGCGTTCACGGAAGCGGGGGGTCCTACGAGCAGTACTTC. It translates to CSVHGSGGSYEQYF.

This clonotype turned up a few times. The V call is TRBV5-1, the J call TRBJ1-1, with no clear D. Germline CDR1 and CDR2: SGHRS and YFSETQ. The CDR3 length is 14 residues. Trimming removed 0 bases at V and 4 bases at J, with 10 bases between. The CDR3 DNA is TGCGCCAGCAGCTTGGCCGATACAGCCACTGAAGCTTTCTTT. It yields the protein CASSLADTATEAFF.

This clonotype was counted a few times. The V gene is TRBV9, the J gene TRBJ2-4; 10 bases match TRBD1. The junction had 1 base not matched to a gene; V was cut back by 3 bases and J by 7 bases. Germline V lookup: CDR1 SGDLS, CDR2 YYNGEE. This CDR3 is 13 amino acids long. The CDR3: CASSAGQGNIQYF. The CDR3 DNA is TGTGCCAGCAGCGCGGGACAGGGGAACATTCAGTACTTC.

This clonotype was found many times. The chain combines TRBV3-1 with TRBJ2-3; TRBD2 matches at 10 bases. V shed 1 base, J shed 2 bases, and the junction held 3 bases outside the gene matches. CDR3 length: 16 residues. Germline V lookup: CDR1 LGHDT, CDR2 YNNKEL (reference sequence). CDR3 amino acids: CASSQASGSYTDTQYF. The DNA of the CDR3 is TGTGCCAGCAGCCAAGCTAGCGGGAGCTACACAGATACGCAGTATTTT.